Presented here are 29 T cell receptor beta chains from one specimen sequenced in a study of shared clonotypes between healthy human individuals (dated by TCRdb to the early 2020s). The method behind the library was the immunoSEQ multiplex PCR assay. This immuneACCESS table, as held by TCRdb, lists in-frame sequences with V and J called but not all clones. Of the missing ones, under half trace to an unresolved V gene in checked studies; the others have no known cause. For this sample the table gives roughly 2 million clones, of which around 95% were detected only once. Together, the top ten hold roughly 0.13% of the sample. Sequencing used naive CD4+ T cells sorted from blood. Interpreted using the paper, the cell subset or site label stands for: CD45RA+ positively selected. These receptors all come from a man aged 18 to 30 in good health.

This clone appeared once. The chain links TRBV6-1 to TRBJ2-6; weak D call: TRBD1 (5 bases). Per germline, CDR1 MNHNS and CDR2 SASEGT. The V end was cut by 3 bases, the J end by 3 bases, with 12 bases between. CDR3 length: 16 residues. The CDR3 bases are TGTGCCAGCAGTGAGAGACAGTCAGGTGGGGCCAACGTCCTGACTTTC. It codes for CASSERQSGGANVLTF.

The chain uses TRBV27 and TRBJ2-7; 10 nucleotides match TRBD2. Germline CDR1 MNHEY, CDR2 SMNVEV (reference sequence). The V segment lost 6 bases and the J segment 1 base; nucleotides outside the gene matches: 3. This CDR3 has 14 residues. The CDR3, as DNA: TGTGCCAGCAGGGGTAGCGGGAGGTCCTACGAGCAGTACTTC. It codes for CASRGSGRSYEQYF.

The chain links TRBV7-2 to TRBJ2-1; 7 bases line up with TRBD2. The CDR3 consists of 15 residues. The ends lost 3 bases at V and 8 bases at J; junction bases unmatched: 10. Germline CDR1 and CDR2: SGHTA and FQGNSA. The CDR3 reads CASSFGLSGVDEQFF. In DNA, the CDR3 is TGTGCCAGCAGCTTCGGACTGAGCGGGGTCGATGAGCAGTTCTTC.

The chain links TRBV18 to TRBJ1-1, with a tentative D call TRBD1 (5 bases). The CDR3 has 14 amino acids. Germline V gene lookup returns CDR1 KGHSH and CDR2 LQKENI. V lost 6 bases, J lost 5 bases, and 16 bases lay in between. CDR3 amino acids: CASSPTRDGTEAFF. Here the CDR3 DNA reads TGTGCCAGCTCGCCGACGAGGGACGGAACTGAAGCTTTCTTT.

The gene calls are TRBV10-1 and TRBJ2-3, with TRBD2 as a possible D gene (5 bases). Germline lookup yields CDR1 WNHNN and CDR2 SYGVQD (reference sequence). The CDR3 is 16 residues long. V lost 3 bases and J lost 4, with 17 bases in between. This CDR3 is CASSEGTGRVADTQYF. The CDR3 DNA follows: TGCGCCAGCAGTGAAGGTACCGGGCGGGTGGCAGATACGCAGTATTTT.

CDR3 bases: TGTGCCAGCAGTTACTCCACAGGGGGGGGGTATCAGCCCCAGCATTTT. The encoded protein is CASSYSTGGGYQPQHF. The gene calls are TRBV6-6 and TRBJ1-5, with 8 nucleotides matching TRBD1. The CDR3 contains 16 residues. J gave up 5 bases and V 0 bases, and 6 bases lay outside the gene matches. Germline V gene sequence: CDR1 MNHNY, CDR2 SVGAGI (reference sequence).

The gene calls are TRBV11-2 and TRBJ2-3; a possible D gene is TRBD2 (6 bases). V was shortened by 2 bases and J by 3 bases, with 15 bases between the two germline ends. Germline loops: CDR1 SGHAT, CDR2 FQNNGV. CDR3 length equals 16 residues. The CDR3 DNA reads TGTGCCAGCAGCTTATCCGGCGGGATAAGGACAGATACGCAGTATTTT. Its translation is CASSLSGGIRTDTQYF.

The chain couples TRBV10-1 to TRBJ2-5; 7 bases fit TRBD2. The CDR3 is 14 residues long. From germline, CDR1 is WNHNN and CDR2 SYGVQD (reference sequence). V dropped 0 bases and J dropped 4; count of bases not matched to a gene: 2. This chain's CDR3 is CASSESSGAETQYF. The CDR3 DNA reads as TGCGCCAGCAGTGAGTCGAGCGGGGCAGAGACCCAGTACTTC.

V usage is TRBV5-4 and J usage is TRBJ2-5; 8 nucleotides line up with TRBD2. Germline V CDR1 and CDR2: SGHNT, YYREEE (reference sequence). The CDR3 is made up of 15 amino acids. V dropped 2 bases and J dropped 7; count of bases not matched to a gene: 10. CDR3 in DNA: TGTGCCAGCAGCTTACCGGGGGGGCAGGGTGTGACCCAGTACTTC. It translates to CASSLPGGQGVTQYF. Variable domain in full (rest from reference TRBV5-4 and TRBJ2-5): ETGVTQSPTHLIKTRGQQVTLRCSSQSGHNTVSWYQQALGQGPQFIFQYYREEENGRGNFPPRFSGLQFPNYSSELNVNALELDDSALYLCASSLPGGQGVTQYFGPGTRLLVL.

The genes are TRBV5-1 and TRBJ2-1; a weak D match, TRBD2 (5 bases). The CDR3 is made up of 15 amino acids. The germline V gene encodes CDR1 SGHRS and CDR2 YFSETQ. The V end lost 0 bases, the J end lost 0 bases, and 7 bases lay between the germline ends. CDR3 sequence: CASSLERDSYNEQFF. DNA of the CDR3: TGCGCCAGCAGCTTGGAGAGGGACTCCTACAATGAGCAGTTCTTC.

V gene TRBV5-6 combines with J gene TRBJ2-7, with TRBD2 identical over 7 bases. The germline CDR1 and CDR2 sequences are SGHDT and YYEEEE. Trimming at V came to 3 bases and at J to 0 bases, leaving 3 bases not matched to a gene. There are 14 residues in the CDR3. CDR3 protein: CASSSRGSSYEQYF. The CDR3 DNA reads as TGTGCCAGCAGCTCGCGGGGGAGCTCCTACGAGCAGTACTTC.

V is TRBV6-6 and J is TRBJ1-4, with TRBD1 matching 8 bases. Germline V gives CDR1 MNHNY, CDR2 SVGAGI (reference sequence). The CDR3 runs 14 residues. J was trimmed by 8 bases and V by 5 bases; bases with no gene match: 7. The chain's CDR3 is CASSQQGVKEKLFF. The CDR3 DNA follows: TGTGCCAGCAGTCAACAGGGGGTGAAGGAAAAACTGTTTTTT.

The chain recombines TRBV2 with TRBJ2-5, with D possibly matching TRBD2 (6 bases). The V gene's germline CDR1 is SNHLY and CDR2 FYNNEI. The CDR3 has 14 amino acids. V was shortened by 7 bases and J by 0 bases, with 12 bases between the two germline ends. The CDR3 nucleotides are TGTGCCAGCACCCCGGGGGTTCACCAAGAGACCCAGTACTTC. It translates to CASTPGVHQETQYF. Full variable domain (rest looked up from reference TRBV2 and TRBJ2-5): EPEVTQTPSHQVTQMGQEVILRCVPISNHLYFYWYRQILGQKVEFLVSFYNNEISEKSEIFDDQFSVERPDGSNFTLKIRSTKLEDSAMYFCASTPGVHQETQYFGPGTRLLVL.

The chain links TRBV10-3 to TRBJ1-2; D not resolved. Germline V CDR1 and CDR2: ENHRY, SYGVKD. CDR3 length: 15 residues. Trimming removed 3 bases at V and 5 bases at J, with 16 bases between. The CDR3 protein is CAISDLVSYPYGYTF. DNA of the CDR3: TGTGCCATCAGTGACTTAGTTTCATACCCGTATGGCTACACCTTC.

The CDR3, as DNA: TGTGCCAGCAGCTCTCAAAAAGGTTTAGATACGCAGTATTTT. This sequence encodes CASSSQKGLDTQYF. V gene TRBV5-4 combines with J gene TRBJ2-3; D gene unclear. This CDR3 contains 14 residues. V shed 3 bases and J shed 5 bases, with 13 bases lying between them. The germline CDR1 and CDR2 sequences are SGHNT and YYREEE (reference sequence).

This clone was observed a single time. Other DNA sequences in this specimen translate into the identical CDR3. This chain links TRBV7-2 with TRBJ2-7; a weak D match, TRBD2 (5 bases). Trimming pared 1 base from V and 5 bases from J, leaving 9 bases between. Germline V gives CDR1 SGHTA, CDR2 FQGNSA. This CDR3 region has 13 residues. The CDR3 DNA is TGTGCCAGCAGCTTAGTCCGGGGTGACGAGCAGTACTTC. As protein: CASSLVRGDEQYF.

The rearrangement uses TRBV28 and TRBJ2-3; D is unclear. In germline, CDR1 is MDHEN, CDR2 SYDVKM. The CDR3 runs to 16 residues. V lost 2 bases, J lost 3 bases, and 15 bases lay in between. The CDR3, as DNA: TGTGCCAGCAGTTTAGGTTGGTCGGAGCCGACAGATACGCAGTATTTT. Protein product: CASSLGWSEPTDTQYF.

The chain employs TRBV19 and TRBJ1-5; no reliable D call. This CDR3 is built from 19 residues. Germline lookup yields CDR1 LNHDA and CDR2 SQIVND (reference sequence). Trimming cost V 6 bases and J 0 bases, with 24 bases left between them. CDR3 bases: TGTGCCAGTAGCGAATCCCCGGCCACAAAAAGATATAGCAATCAGCCCCAGCATTTT. Translated: CASSESPATKRYSNQPQHF.

The rearrangement uses TRBV2 and TRBJ2-3; D tentatively reads TRBD1 or TRBD2 (5 bases each). Germline V gene sequence: CDR1 SNHLY, CDR2 FYNNEI. V was shortened by 8 bases and J by 12 bases, with 24 bases between the two germline ends. The CDR3 covers 14 residues. This CDR3 reads CASLDGGAYPSQYF. CDR3 coding DNA: TGTGCCAGCTTAGATGGGGGAGCCTACCCTTCACAGTATTTT.

This clone was seen once. J is TRBJ2-7 and V is TRBV5-1; D is perhaps TRBD1 or TRBD2 (6 bases each). From germline, CDR1 is SGHRS and CDR2 YFSETQ. The V end lost 4 bases, the J end lost 3 bases, and 20 bases lay between the germline ends. This CDR3 comprises 16 residues. The CDR3 sequence is CASSPTTTGLRYEQYF. Here the CDR3 DNA reads TGCGCCAGCAGCCCCACGACGACAGGACTACGCTACGAGCAGTACTTC. The full variable domain, with the rest looked up from reference TRBV5-1 and TRBJ2-7, is KAGVTQTPRYLIKTRGQQVTLSCSPISGHRSVSWYQQTPGQGLQFLFEYFSETQRNKGNFPGRFSGRQFSNSRSEMNVSTLELGDSALYLCASSPTTTGLRYEQYFGPGTRLTVT.

The J gene is TRBJ2-3, the V gene TRBV5-1, with D possibly TRBD2 on 6 matching bases. Per germline, CDR1 SGHRS and CDR2 YFSETQ. The V end was cut by 9 bases, the J end by 2 bases, with 22 bases between. The CDR3 is made up of 16 amino acids. The CDR3 DNA reads TGCGCCACCTCCCTAGGGGTAGCGGCCGCCACAGATACGCAGTATTTT. This codes for CATSLGVAAATDTQYF.

The rearrangement uses TRBV7-2 and TRBJ2-7; D is possibly TRBD1 or TRBD2 (6 bases each). Germline V gives CDR1 SGHTA, CDR2 FQGNSA. The ends were cut back, 2 bases at V and 7 bases at J, with 12 bases in the middle. This CDR3 region has 13 residues. The CDR3 loop reads CASSLLRGEEQYF. CDR3 in DNA: TGTGCCAGCAGCTTATTAAGGGGGGAGGAGCAGTACTTC. Variable domain in full (rest from reference TRBV7-2 and TRBJ2-7): GAGVSQSPSNKVTEKGKDVELRCDPISGHTALYWYRQSLGQGLEFLIYFQGNSAPDKSGLPSDRFSAERTGGSVSTLTIQRTQQEDSAVYLCASSLLRGEEQYFGPGTRLTVT.

This chain links TRBV13 with TRBJ2-7, with unresolved D. The CDR3 sequence is 16 residues long. CDR1 is PRHDT, CDR2 FYEKMQ, per germline (reference sequence). Trimming took off 0 bases at V and 0 bases at J, with 12 bases between the two ends. CDR3 amino acids: CASSLGRWGFSYEQYF. In nucleotides, the CDR3 is TGTGCCAGCAGCTTAGGCAGATGGGGTTTCTCCTACGAGCAGTACTTC. Filled out from reference TRBV13 and TRBJ2-7, the complete variable domain reads AAGVIQSPRHLIKEKRETATLKCYPIPRHDTVYWYQQGPGQDPQFLISFYEKMQSDKGSIPDRFSAQQFSDYHSELNMSSLELGDSALYFCASSLGRWGFSYEQYFGPGTRLTVT.

This clone was picked up one time. The chain couples TRBV7-9 to TRBJ2-7, with 9 positions matching TRBD2. Germline V gives CDR1 SEHNR, CDR2 FQNEAQ (reference sequence). V dropped 5 bases and J dropped 4; count of bases not matched to a gene: 12. This CDR3 is built from 16 residues. The CDR3 DNA sequence: TGTGCCAGCAGCCAGCCCTCTTCGCGGGAGGGGTACGAGCAGTACTTC. Translating gives CASSQPSSREGYEQYF. The full variable domain, its missing parts supplied by reference TRBV7-9 and TRBJ2-7, is DTGVSQNPRHKITKRGQNVTFRCDPISEHNRLYWYRQTLGQGPEFLTYFQNEAQLEKSRLLSDRFSAERPKGSFSTLEIQRTEQGDSAMYLCASSQPSSREGYEQYFGPGTRLTVT.

The chain recombines TRBV25-1 with TRBJ1-2, with TRBD1 as a possible D gene (6 bases). Trimming pared 1 base from V and 7 bases from J, leaving 13 bases between. The CDR3 is 14 amino acids. CDR1 MGHDK and CDR2 SYGVNS come from the germline V gene. CDR3 protein: CASSEFLGGSGYTF. Here the CDR3 DNA reads TGTGCCAGCAGTGAATTCTTAGGGGGGTCTGGCTACACCTTC.

A single count supports this clone. Other DNA sequences from this sample encode an identical CDR3 as well. The V and J genes are TRBV5-1 and TRBJ2-5; D gene unclear. Trimming removed 0 bases from V and 4 bases from J, with 7 bases in between. This CDR3 has 13 residues. From germline, CDR1 is SGHRS and CDR2 YFSETQ. CDR3 loop: CASSLGLGETQYF. The DNA of the CDR3 is TGCGCCAGCAGCTTGGGATTAGGAGAGACCCAGTACTTC.

This chain connects TRBV2 to TRBJ1-5, with D unresolved. Germline lookup yields CDR1 SNHLY and CDR2 FYNNEI. Trimming removed 5 bases at V and 3 bases at J, with 11 bases between. The CDR3 covers 14 residues. CDR3 sequence: CASSPQVNNQPQHF. The DNA for the CDR3 is TGTGCCAGCAGTCCCCAGGTAAACAATCAGCCCCAGCATTTT.

The V call is TRBV30, the J call TRBJ1-6; no definite D call. The CDR3 is made up of 14 amino acids. Per germline, CDR1 GTSNPN and CDR2 SVGIG (reference sequence). V shed 4 bases and J shed 8 bases, with 15 bases lying between them. The CDR3 spells CAWNQGLGDSPLHF. CDR3 coding DNA: TGTGCCTGGAACCAAGGGCTGGGTGATTCACCCCTCCACTTT.

The V call is TRBV27, the J call TRBJ1-1; D not certain. CDR1 is MNHEY, CDR2 SMNVEV, per germline (reference sequence). V was pared by 1 base and J by 5 bases, with 8 bases between. CDR3 length: 13 amino acids. DNA of the CDR3: TGTGCCAGCAGTTTATTTCCCTCTACTGAAGCTTTCTTT. Residues: CASSLFPSTEAFF.